One and the same sample provided the 10 T cell receptor beta chains below, sequenced in a study of T-cell reconstitution after alpha-beta-depleted transplantation in children. The TCRbeta library incorporated unique molecular identifiers. Each CDR3 protein gets one entry after TCRdb re-called the PCR reads with MiXCR. Among about 250,000 distinct CDR3 sequences listed, around 25% were seen once. The sequencing used PBMCs, mostly from graft donor cells, collected 360 days after TCRalphabeta/CD19-depleted stem cell transplant. All receptors derive from a female patient aged 2-15 years who had a stem cell transplant for congenital amegakaryocytic thrombocytopenia, so the T cells may come from the graft donor.

This clonotype has just one count. This chain links TRBV7-9 with TRBJ2-5; D uncertain. Trimming left V 9 bases short and J 5 bases short, with 10 bases between. Germline V gene data show CDR1 as SEHNR and CDR2 as FQNEAQ (reference sequence). The CDR3 sequence is 11 residues long. The CDR3 region is CASTIGETQYF. The CDR3 DNA is TGTGCCAGTACAATTGGGGAGACCCAGTACTTC.

J is TRBJ1-3 and V is TRBV5-1, with 11 bases fitting TRBD1. This CDR3 spans 17 amino acids. CDR1 is SGHRS, CDR2 YFSETQ, per germline. Trimming cost V 4 bases and J 0 bases; bases outside gene matches: 6. CDR3 coding DNA: TGCGCCAGCAGCAGAATCGGGACAGGGGGCTCTGGAAACACCATATATTTT. Encoded protein: CASSRIGTGGSGNTIYF.

About this clonotype itself: At one boundary the junction diverges from the germline segment, which might be a read error. The rearrangement joins TRBV4-3 to TRBJ2-1; TRBD2 matches at 7 bases. Germline-derived CDR1 and CDR2 are LGHNA and YSLEER. This CDR3 contains 20 residues. The CDR3, as DNA: TGCGCCAGCAGCCAAGATCCCTCCCCCTCGGGGCGGGAGTCCTTCAATGAGCAGTTCTTC. This codes for CASSQDPSPSGRESFNEQFF.

This clonotype was counted between two and nine times. This rearrangement joins TRBV30 to TRBJ1-2; 9 nucleotides agree with TRBD1. The CDR3 loop spans 20 amino acids. The trim removed 0 bases at V and 0 bases at J, leaving 17 bases unmatched. Germline CDR1 and CDR2: GTSNPN and SVGIG (reference sequence). The CDR3, as DNA: TGTGCCTGGAGTGTACTGGGACAGGGAGTGGTTCGTCAAGCTAACTATGGCTACACCTTC. Protein product: CAWSVLGQGVVRQANYGYTF. The whole variable domain, remainder taken from reference TRBV30 and TRBJ1-2, is SQTIHQWPATLVQPVGSPLSLECTVEGTSNPNLYWYRQAAGRGLQLLFYSVGIGQISSEVPQNLSASRPQDRQFILSSKKLLLSDSGFYLCAWSVLGQGVVRQANYGYTFGSGTRLTVV.

This clonotype has a handful of counts. V is TRBV27 and J is TRBJ2-7; 8 bases map to TRBD1. The germline gives CDR1 MNHEY, CDR2 SMNVEV (reference sequence). CDR3 length: 14 residues. The J segment lost 3 bases and the V segment lost 3 bases, leaving 4 bases of the junction unmatched. CDR3 protein: CASSFGQGYYEQYF. The CDR3 region has the DNA TGTGCCAGCAGTTTCGGACAGGGATACTACGAGCAGTACTTC.

This clonotype was seen only a few times. The CDR3 loop reads CASSTYTIRKDTQYF. CDR3 coding DNA: TGTGCCAGCAGTACCTACACAATACGGAAAGATACGCAGTATTTT. The chain carries TRBV28 and TRBJ2-3; no clear D gene. Germline V gene sequence: CDR1 MDHEN, CDR2 SYDVKM. The ends were cut back, 5 bases at V and 5 bases at J, with 17 bases in the middle. This CDR3 comprises 15 residues.

The chain links TRBV20-1 to TRBJ1-1; 7 bases fit TRBD1. Germline CDR1 DFQATT, CDR2 SNEGSKA (reference sequence). CDR3 size: 14 residues. Trimming at V came to 6 bases and at J to 5 bases, leaving 12 bases not matched to a gene. The CDR3 loop is CSALRGGVGTEAFF. The CDR3, as DNA: TGCAGTGCCCTCAGGGGGGGAGTAGGAACTGAAGCTTTCTTT.

In its sample, this clonotype was seen a few times. CDR3 in amino acids: CASSSYTGAPSGNTIYF. The CDR3 nucleotides are TGTGCCAGCAGCTCCTACACAGGGGCTCCCTCTGGAAACACCATATATTTT. The rearrangement uses TRBV6-1 and TRBJ1-3, with 7 positions matching TRBD1. In germline, CDR1 is MNHNS, CDR2 SASEGT. CDR3 length equals 17 residues. Trimming cost V 6 bases and J 0 bases; bases outside gene matches: 11.

In its sample, this clonotype was seen a few times. The chain is built from TRBV18 and TRBJ2-4; possibly TRBD1 for D (6 bases). V lost 0 bases to trimming and J lost 13 bases, with 16 bases between them. The CDR3 loop spans 14 amino acids. CDR1 and CDR2 (germline): KGHSH, LQKENI. The CDR3 reads CASSPPRDTREQYF. The CDR3 coding sequence is TGTGCCAGCTCACCACCCCGGGACACCCGAGAACAGTACTTC.

This clonotype was picked up many times. This sequence joins TRBV4-1 and TRBJ2-7, with D tentatively TRBD2 (6 bases). There are 13 residues in the CDR3. Per the germline V gene, CDR1 is MGHRA and CDR2 is YSYEKL. V was pared by 3 bases and J by 7 bases, with 13 bases between. In DNA, the CDR3 is TGCGCCAGCAGCCAGACTAGTTTACGGGAGCAGTACTTC. It translates to CASSQTSLREQYF.